This T cell receptor beta chain was observed in a study of cytomegalovirus exposure and HLA in healthy donors. It was with 60 Vbeta and 13 Jbeta primers that the PCR ran. Assay: immunoSEQ multiplex PCR; the TCRdb copy retains only in-frame clones and omits some. In the table there are 200,000 to 250,000 clones, 85% to 90% of which are singletons. The CDR3 has 14 residues. Germline V gene sequence: CDR1 SGHNT, CDR2 YYREEE (reference sequence). V lost 0 bases and J 8 bases, leaving 11 bases between the germline ends. Sequencing was carried out using PBMCs. The clonotype was recovered from a human donor in good health. V and J are TRBV5-4 and TRBJ1-4; D gene uncertain. The CDR3 is CASSLGWESEKLFF. The CDR3 DNA is TGTGCCAGCAGCTTGGGATGGGAGTCAGAAAAACTGTTTTTT. The variable domain in full, with the rest retrieved from reference TRBV5-4 and TRBJ1-4, is ETGVTQSPTHLIKTRGQQVTLRCSSQSGHNTVSWYQQALGQGPQFIFQYYREEENGRGNFPPRFSGLQFPNYSSELNVNALELDDSALYLCASSLGWESEKLFFGSGTQLSVL.